The rows below give T cell receptor beta chains drawn from one sample of a study of T cell changes during pregnancy in multiple sclerosis. Assay: immunoSEQ multiplex PCR; the TCRdb copy retains only in-frame clones and omits some. Among around 100,000 clones listed, about 90% were seen once. Specimen: peripheral blood, collected in the third trimester of pregnancy. Receptor source: a female donor with multiple sclerosis, enrolled in a pregnancy study. CDR3s include the opening cysteine and the closing phenylalanine or tryptophan. The D gene is left open where the match is weak. The size field is filled for only some rows; it gives once, few, many or a size class.

V gene: TRBV5-4; clone size: NA; J gene: TRBJ2-5; D gene: TRBD2; CDR3 DNA: TGTGCCAGCAGCACCTCACTAGCGGGGAGCCAAGAGACCCAGTACTTC; CDR3 protein: CASSTSLAGSQETQYF
V gene: TRBV7-6; clone size: NA; J gene: TRBJ1-1; D gene: NA; CDR3 DNA: TGTGCCAGCAGCTTAGTCCGGGGGGGCGACACTGAAGCTTTCTTT; CDR3 protein: CASSLVRGGDTEAFF
V gene: TRBV9; clone size: few; J gene: TRBJ1-1; D gene: NA; CDR3 DNA: TGTGCCAGCAGCGTTCTTCAGGAAGGCACTGAAGCTTTCTTT; CDR3 protein: CASSVLQEGTEAFF
V gene: TRBV19; clone size: NA; J gene: TRBJ2-1; D gene: NA; CDR3 DNA: TGTGCCAGTAGCGCGACTGCTACAGAGCAGTTCTTC; CDR3 protein: CASSATATEQFF
V gene: TRBV19; clone size: NA; J gene: TRBJ1-1; D gene: NA; CDR3 DNA: TGTGCCAGTAGTATAAAGCCCTCGCAGGTCACTGAAGCTTTCTTT; CDR3 protein: CASSIKPSQVTEAFF
V gene: TRBV28; clone size: once; J gene: TRBJ1-5; D gene: TRBD1; CDR3 DNA: TGTGCCAGCAGTTTATCATCAGGGGGCAGGCAGCCCCAGCATTTT; CDR3 protein: CASSLSSGGRQPQHF
V gene: TRBV7-6; clone size: NA; J gene: TRBJ2-2; D gene: TRBD1; CDR3 DNA: TGTGCCAGCAGCTTGAGGACAGGGGACACCGGGGAGCTGTTTTTT; CDR3 protein: CASSLRTGDTGELFF
V gene: TRBV9; clone size: once; J gene: TRBJ1-6; D gene: NA; CDR3 DNA: TGTGCCAGCAGCGTAGAGGGCAGGGCTAATTCACCCCTCCACTTT; CDR3 protein: CASSVEGRANSPLHF
V gene: TRBV7-9; clone size: NA; J gene: TRBJ1-1; D gene: NA; CDR3 DNA: TGTGCCAGCAGCTTAGAATCTAACACTGAAGCTTTCTTT; CDR3 protein: CASSLESNTEAFF
V gene: TRBV15; clone size: once; J gene: TRBJ2-1; D gene: NA; CDR3 DNA: TGTGCCACCAGTGAGGACCGGCGGGGCAATGAGCAGTTCTTC; CDR3 protein: CATSEDRRGNEQFF
V gene: TRBV25-1; clone size: few; J gene: TRBJ1-2; D gene: NA; CDR3 DNA: TGTGCCAGCAGTGCTGGGCCGGGCTACACCTTC; CDR3 protein: CASSAGPGYTF
V gene: TRBV27; clone size: NA; J gene: TRBJ2-7; D gene: TRBD1; CDR3 DNA: TGTGCCAGCAGTCGCCCGGGACAGCCCTACGAGCAGTACTTC; CDR3 protein: CASSRPGQPYEQYF
V gene: TRBV18; clone size: NA; J gene: TRBJ2-2; D gene: TRBD1; CDR3 DNA: TGTGCCAGCTCGCCCGACAGGGGCCGGAACACCGGGGAGCTGTTTTTT; CDR3 protein: CASSPDRGRNTGELFF
V gene: TRBV2; clone size: NA; J gene: TRBJ1-1; D gene: NA; CDR3 DNA: TGTGCCAGCAGTGACCAGGGAAGGACTGAAGCTTTCTTT; CDR3 protein: CASSDQGRTEAFF
V gene: TRBV10-3; clone size: NA; J gene: TRBJ2-1; D gene: TRBD1; CDR3 DNA: TGTGCCATCAGTGAGCCGAACATACCGGGACAGGGGATTTCCTACAATGAGCAGTTCTTC; CDR3 protein: CAISEPNIPGQGISYNEQFF
V gene: TRBV28; clone size: NA; J gene: TRBJ2-3; D gene: TRBD1; CDR3 DNA: TGTGCCAGCAGCTATACGGGACAGGGTACAGATACGCAGTATTTT; CDR3 protein: CASSYTGQGTDTQYF
V gene: TRBV5-6; clone size: NA; J gene: TRBJ2-6; D gene: NA; CDR3 DNA: TGTGCCAGCAGCCTCCCTACAGGACCCTTCTCTGGGGCCAACGTCCTGACTTTC; CDR3 protein: CASSLPTGPFSGANVLTF
V gene: TRBV5-1; clone size: NA; J gene: TRBJ2-3; D gene: NA; CDR3 DNA: TGCGCCAGCAGCTTGGAAGGGGTAAGGGACACAGATACGCAGTATTTT; CDR3 protein: CASSLEGVRDTDTQYF
V gene: TRBV28; clone size: NA; J gene: TRBJ1-5; D gene: NA; CDR3 DNA: TGTGCCACCCTGACAGGAACATTCAATCAGCCCCAGCATTTT; CDR3 protein: CATLTGTFNQPQHF
V gene: TRBV6-1; clone size: NA; J gene: TRBJ2-7; D gene: NA; CDR3 DNA: TGTGCCAGCATTGGACAGTCGATTTCCTACGAGCAGTACTTC; CDR3 protein: CASIGQSISYEQYF
V gene: TRBV7-2; clone size: NA; J gene: TRBJ2-3; D gene: NA; CDR3 DNA: TGTGCCAGCAGCTTAGCGGGGGGAAACACAGATACGCAGTATTTT; CDR3 protein: CASSLAGGNTDTQYF
V gene: TRBV9; clone size: NA; J gene: TRBJ2-1; D gene: TRBD1; CDR3 DNA: TGTGCCAGCAGCCCTCGACAGGGTGCTAGCAATGAGCAGTTCTTC; CDR3 protein: CASSPRQGASNEQFF
V gene: TRBV19; clone size: NA; J gene: TRBJ2-2; D gene: TRBD2; CDR3 DNA: TGTGCCAGTACCCCCAGCGGGACTAGCTACGGGGAGCTGTTTTTT; CDR3 protein: CASTPSGTSYGELFF
V gene: TRBV6-5; clone size: NA; J gene: TRBJ1-1; D gene: TRBD1; CDR3 DNA: TGTGCCAGCAGTTACGTGCAGGGGGCTTGGGCTGAAGCTTTCTTT; CDR3 protein: CASSYVQGAWAEAFF
V gene: TRBV2; clone size: once; J gene: TRBJ2-3; D gene: NA; CDR3 DNA: TGTGCCAGCAGTGGGTTACTGGACACACGATGGGGCACAGATACGCAGTATTTT; CDR3 protein: CASSGLLDTRWGTDTQYF
V gene: TRBV28; clone size: NA; J gene: TRBJ1-4; D gene: NA; CDR3 DNA: TGTGCCAGCAGCTCACTTGAAAAACTGTTTTTT; CDR3 protein: CASSSLEKLFF
V gene: TRBV5-8; clone size: NA; J gene: TRBJ2-7; D gene: NA; CDR3 DNA: TGTGCCAGCAGCTCAGGGGTCCGAAGCTCCTACGAGCAGTACTTC; CDR3 protein: CASSSGVRSSYEQYF
V gene: TRBV7-9; clone size: NA; J gene: TRBJ1-1; D gene: NA; CDR3 DNA: TGTGCCAGCAGCCGAGATGGAGACACTGAAGCTTTCTTT; CDR3 protein: CASSRDGDTEAFF
V gene: TRBV2; clone size: NA; J gene: TRBJ2-7; D gene: TRBD2; CDR3 DNA: TGTGCCAGCAGTTTAGGGGTAGCGGGGGAGCAGTACTTC; CDR3 protein: CASSLGVAGEQYF
V gene: TRBV10-2; clone size: NA; J gene: TRBJ2-1; D gene: TRBD1; CDR3 DNA: TGCGCCAGCGGTTTAACAGGGGTGCCCTACAATGAGCAGTTCTTC; CDR3 protein: CASGLTGVPYNEQFF
V gene: TRBV30; clone size: NA; J gene: TRBJ2-4; D gene: TRBD2; CDR3 DNA: TGTGCCTGGAGTTGGGGGGGGGAAAACATTCAGTACTTC; CDR3 protein: CAWSWGGENIQYF
V gene: TRBV10-3; clone size: NA; J gene: TRBJ1-2; D gene: NA; CDR3 DNA: TGTGCCATCACTGCGGGCTATGGCTACACCTTC; CDR3 protein: CAITAGYGYTF
V gene: TRBV2; clone size: NA; J gene: TRBJ2-3; D gene: TRBD2; CDR3 DNA: TGTGCCAGCAGTGTCCTAGCGGGAGGAGTCGGGGAAGATACGCAGTATTTT; CDR3 protein: CASSVLAGGVGEDTQYF
V gene: TRBV6-1; clone size: NA; J gene: TRBJ1-2; D gene: NA; CDR3 DNA: TGTGCCAGCAGCCCCCCAGGTTTTCAGTGGGGCTACACCTTC; CDR3 protein: CASSPPGFQWGYTF
V gene: TRBV6-1; clone size: few; J gene: TRBJ1-1; D gene: TRBD1; CDR3 DNA: TGTGCCAGCAGTGCAGACAGGGGTAACACTGAAGCTTTCTTT; CDR3 protein: CASSADRGNTEAFF
V gene: TRBV6-1; clone size: NA; J gene: TRBJ1-2; D gene: NA; CDR3 DNA: TGTGCCAGCAGTTTGACAGACACTAACTATGGCTACACCTTC; CDR3 protein: CASSLTDTNYGYTF
V gene: TRBV7-9; clone size: NA; J gene: TRBJ1-2; D gene: TRBD1; CDR3 DNA: TGTGCCAGCAGCTCAGTGGGGACAGGGGGCCGCGGCTACACCTTC; CDR3 protein: CASSSVGTGGRGYTF
V gene: TRBV19; clone size: NA; J gene: TRBJ2-1; D gene: NA; CDR3 DNA: TGTGCCAGTAGTATTAACAAAGGGGCAGGGGCCTACAATGAGCAGTTCTTC; CDR3 protein: CASSINKGAGAYNEQFF
V gene: TRBV28; clone size: NA; J gene: TRBJ1-5; D gene: NA; CDR3 DNA: TGTGCCAGCAGTTTTCAGGCTAGCAATCAGCCCCAGCATTTT; CDR3 protein: CASSFQASNQPQHF
V gene: TRBV20-1; clone size: NA; J gene: TRBJ1-2; D gene: NA; CDR3 DNA: TGCAGTGCTACAGGGGACTATGGCTACACCTTC; CDR3 protein: CSATGDYGYTF
V gene: TRBV18; clone size: NA; J gene: TRBJ1-1; D gene: NA; CDR3 DNA: TGTGCCAGCTCACCGAACAGCAACACTGAAGCTTTCTTT; CDR3 protein: CASSPNSNTEAFF
V gene: TRBV6-5; clone size: NA; J gene: TRBJ2-1; D gene: TRBD2; CDR3 DNA: TGTGCCAGCAGTCGAGCGGGGCACTCCTACAATGAGCAGTTCTTC; CDR3 protein: CASSRAGHSYNEQFF
V gene: TRBV30; clone size: NA; J gene: TRBJ1-4; D gene: TRBD1; CDR3 DNA: TGTGCCTGGAGTCGCAAACAGGGGTTGGTTGAAAAACTGTTTTTT; CDR3 protein: CAWSRKQGLVEKLFF
V gene: TRBV5-8; clone size: NA; J gene: TRBJ1-1; D gene: TRBD1; CDR3 DNA: TGTGCCAGCAGCTTGGTGGACAGGGGGCGTCCGAACACTGAAGCTTTCTTT; CDR3 protein: CASSLVDRGRPNTEAFF
V gene: TRBV7-8; clone size: NA; J gene: TRBJ2-7; D gene: TRBD2; CDR3 DNA: TGTGCCAGCAGCTTAAACCTAGCGGGAGAGGGAGAGCAGTACTTC; CDR3 protein: CASSLNLAGEGEQYF
V gene: TRBV5-4; clone size: NA; J gene: TRBJ1-3; D gene: TRBD1; CDR3 DNA: TGTGCCAGCAGCGCGAAAAAACTGCGGGACAGGGATATCGGAAACACCATATATTTT; CDR3 protein: CASSAKKLRDRDIGNTIYF
V gene: TRBV19; clone size: NA; J gene: TRBJ2-7; D gene: NA; CDR3 DNA: TGTGCCAGTAGTATAAGTCGAGTCGGAGGCGGGCAGTACTTC; CDR3 protein: CASSISRVGGGQYF
V gene: TRBV5-1; clone size: few; J gene: TRBJ1-1; D gene: NA; CDR3 DNA: TGCGCCAGCAGCTTGGACACAGCCACTGAAGCTTTCTTT; CDR3 protein: CASSLDTATEAFF